The clone carrying this T cell receptor beta chain was seen ten or more times. The data were obtained in a study of identical twins. V trimming: 7 bases; J trimming: 2 bases; junction bases outside the gene matches: 7. This CDR3 has 15 residues. TCRdb processed the 5' RACE reads anew with MiXCR; each CDR3 protein has one entry. The sample lists under 900,000 distinct CDR3 sequences, about 20% occurring once. The sample also formed part of further work on T cells expressing NK-cell markers.

The chain carries TRBV12-3 or TRBV12-4 and TRBJ2-1, with 8 nucleotides matching TRBD1. This TCR came from a woman aged 18-29 years in good health. Sequenced sample: PBMCs. CDR3 residues: CASIPGQGPYNEQFF. CDR3 DNA sequence: TGTGCCAGCATTCCCGGACAGGGCCCCTACAATGAGCAGTTCTTC.